What follows are 2 T cell receptor beta chains derived from one specimen sequenced in a study of vaccination effects on CD4 cells after COVID-19. Clones were sequenced by immunoSEQ multiplex PCR, and TCRdb holds only the in-frame ones, with some missing. The repertoire holds 30,000 to 40,000 clones, with 72% as singletons. Using viral peptide pools, the ViraFEST assay grew out antigen-specific CD4+ T cells prior to sequencing. Isolating CD4+ T cells followed roughly ten days of culture. Everyone in the study got two shots of either the BNT162b2 or mRNA-1273 vaccine. For these TCRs, the target antigens are not known. The sequencing here drew on CD4+ T cells from PBMCs cultured with HCoV-229E spike peptides, taken after COVID-19 vaccination. These receptors originate from a human donor who received a COVID-19 vaccine.

J is TRBJ2-1 and V is TRBV11-2; possible D gene TRBD2, 8 bases. CDR1 SGHAT and CDR2 FQNNGV come from the germline V gene. Trimming left V 5 bases short and J 12 bases short, with 29 bases between. This CDR3 is built from 17 residues. CDR3 in DNA: TGTGCCAGCAGCCCCCAGGGGGGGGCGGGAGGATCTGGTGGGCAGTTCTTC. Residues: CASSPQGGAGGSGGQFF.

This clone was detected a few times. This chain connects TRBV3-1 (or the pseudogene TRBV3-2) to TRBJ1-2, with a possible D match to TRBD1 (5 bases). The CDR3 length is 13 residues. Germline loops: CDR1 LGHDT, CDR2 YNNKEL (reference sequence). Deletions cut 5 bases from V and 7 bases from J, with 14 bases between. The CDR3 nucleotides are TGTGCCAGCAGCGCCCGGGCCCAGGGTGGCTACACCTTC. Translated, it gives CASSARAQGGYTF.